One and the same sample provided the 6 T cell receptor delta chains below, sequenced in a study of gamma-delta chains in newborns, infants, children. TCRdb re-analyzed the reads via CATT. The table shows about 3,800 delta-chain clones, with approximately 2% occurring only once. Sequenced: blood. These receptors were taken from a child who was a newborn, infant or young child, either healthy, febrile or measles-vaccinated (not recorded which).

Regarding this clone: A far larger clone is just one base off, so this is likely a read error. The V gene is TRDV2, the J gene TRDJ2; 9 positions match TRDD3. V lost 2 bases to trimming and J lost 1 base; unmatched junction nucleotides: 1. The CDR3 totals 15 residues. Germline loops: CDR1 GEAIGNYY, CDR2 EKD. The CDR3 nucleotides are TGTGCCTGTGACAAACTGGGGGATTTGACAGCACAACTCTTCTTT. This codes for CACDKLGDLTAQLFF.

The chain employs TRDV2 and TRDJ1, with D possibly matching TRDD3 (6 bases). Germline V gene data show CDR1 as GEAIGNYY and CDR2 as EKD. Trimming removed 0 bases at V and 0 bases at J, with 7 bases between. CDR3 length: 14 amino acids. Written as DNA, the CDR3 is TGTGCCTGTGACACCTGGGGGGACACCGATAAACTCATCTTT. Protein sequence: CACDTWGDTDKLIF.

This sequence joins TRDV1 and TRDJ1, with TRDD3 identical over 13 bases. This CDR3 is 23 amino acids long. J lost 1 base, V lost 0 bases, and 20 bases had no gene match. The germline CDR1 and CDR2 sequences are TSWWSYY and QGS. The CDR3 nucleotides read TGTGCTCTTGGGGAACTCAAATTATCGACTGGGGGATACGCGTATCGTGCCACCGATAAACTCATCTTT. The encoded protein is CALGELKLSTGGYAYRATDKLIF.

The chain is built from TRDV2 and TRDJ3, with D possibly being TRDD3 (6 bases). CDR1 is GEAIGNYY, CDR2 EKD, per germline. CDR3 size: 23 residues. V was clipped by 3 bases and J by 0 bases, with 29 bases between them. CDR3 residues: CACDPPQAYWEPLSSWDTRQMFF. CDR3 nucleotide sequence: TGTGCCTGTGACCCACCCCAGGCCTACTGGGAACCTCTAAGCTCCTGGGACACCCGACAGATGTTTTTC.

This clone appeared a few times. Other DNA sequences in this sample translate to the same CDR3. The J gene is TRDJ3, the V gene TRDV2; 13 nucleotides match TRDD3. The CDR3 contains 19 residues. With V trimmed by 2 bases and J by 1 base, 4 bases remained unmatched. CDR1 is GEAIGNYY and CDR2 is EKD in the germline V gene. The CDR3 DNA reads TGTGCCTGTGACATACTGGGGGATACGAGGTCCTGGGACACCCGACAGATGTTTTTC. It specifies CACDILGDTRSWDTRQMFF.

Details on this clone: Germline and junction disagree at one end, which may indicate a read error. V gene TRDV2 combines with J gene TRDJ1; tentative D call: TRDD3 (6 bases). There are 14 residues in the CDR3. Germline loops: CDR1 GEAIGNYY, CDR2 EKD. The CDR3 protein is CASDTWGFTDKLIF. In DNA form, the CDR3 reads TGTGCCAGTGACACCTGGGGATTCACCGATAAACTCATCTTT.